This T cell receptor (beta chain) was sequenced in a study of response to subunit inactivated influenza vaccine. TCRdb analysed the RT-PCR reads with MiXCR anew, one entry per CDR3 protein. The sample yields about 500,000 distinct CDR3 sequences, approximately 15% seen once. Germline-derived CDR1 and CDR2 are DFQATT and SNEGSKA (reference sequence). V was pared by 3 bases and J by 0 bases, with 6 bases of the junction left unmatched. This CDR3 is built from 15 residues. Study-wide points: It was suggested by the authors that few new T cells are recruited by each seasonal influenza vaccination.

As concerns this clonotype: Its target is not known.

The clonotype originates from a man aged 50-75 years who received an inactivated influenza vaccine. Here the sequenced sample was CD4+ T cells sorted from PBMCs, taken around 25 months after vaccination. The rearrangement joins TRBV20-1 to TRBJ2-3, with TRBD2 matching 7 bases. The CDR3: CSASTAGASTDTQYF. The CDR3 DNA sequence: TGCAGTGCTAGTACCGCGGGAGCTAGCACAGATACGCAGTATTTT.